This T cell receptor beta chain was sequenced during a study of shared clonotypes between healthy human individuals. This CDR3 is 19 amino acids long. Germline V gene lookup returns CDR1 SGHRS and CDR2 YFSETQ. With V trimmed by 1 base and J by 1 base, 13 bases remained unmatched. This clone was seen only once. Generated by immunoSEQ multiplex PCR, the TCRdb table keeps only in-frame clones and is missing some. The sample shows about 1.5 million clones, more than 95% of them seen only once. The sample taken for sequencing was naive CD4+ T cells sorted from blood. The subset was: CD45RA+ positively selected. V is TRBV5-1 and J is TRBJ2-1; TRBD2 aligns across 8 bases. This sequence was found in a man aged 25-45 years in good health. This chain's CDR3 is CASSLLSRASGLSYNEQFF. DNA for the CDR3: TGCGCCAGCAGCTTGCTTTCGAGGGCTAGCGGGTTGTCCTACAATGAGCAGTTCTTC.